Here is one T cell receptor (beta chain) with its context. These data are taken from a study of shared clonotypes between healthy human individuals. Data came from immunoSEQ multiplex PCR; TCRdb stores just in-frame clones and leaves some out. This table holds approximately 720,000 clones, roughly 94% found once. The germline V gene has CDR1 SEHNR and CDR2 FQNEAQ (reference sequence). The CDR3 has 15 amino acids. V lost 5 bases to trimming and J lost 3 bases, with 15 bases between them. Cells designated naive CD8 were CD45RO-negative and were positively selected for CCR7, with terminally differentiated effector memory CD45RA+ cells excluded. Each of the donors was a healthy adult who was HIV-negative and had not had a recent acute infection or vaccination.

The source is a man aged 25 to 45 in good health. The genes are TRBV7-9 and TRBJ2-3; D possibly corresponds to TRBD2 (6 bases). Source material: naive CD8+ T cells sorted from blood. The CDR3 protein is CASSMGTGVTDTQYF. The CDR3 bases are TGTGCCAGCAGCATGGGGACTGGAGTAACAGATACGCAGTATTTT.